This T cell receptor (beta chain) originates from a study of blood T cell repertoires in COVID-19. Clones were sequenced by immunoSEQ multiplex PCR, and TCRdb holds only the in-frame ones, with some missing. This table holds approximately 70,000 clones, about nine tenths found once. In this sample, this clone turned up once. Sequenced material: peripheral blood. The sequence was collected from a man aged 50-59 years with active COVID-19.

CDR3 loop: CASSDGGLGGELFF. In nucleotides, the CDR3 is TGTGCCAGCAGTGACGGCGGGCTTGGCGGGGAGCTGTTTTTT. V is TRBV6-4 and J is TRBJ2-2; TRBD2 is a possible D gene (5 bases). The germline CDR1 and CDR2 sequences are MRHNA and SNTAGT. The CDR3 sequence is 14 residues long. V was cut by 2 bases and J by 7 bases, with 11 bases left in between.